A single sample gave rise to the 32 T cell receptor beta chains below, sequenced in a study of spatial heterogeneity in lung cancer. TCRdb called the 5' RACE reads again in MiXCR, with one record for every CDR3 protein. Of 20,000 to 25,000 distinct CDR3 sequences listed, 5% to 7% were seen once; the top ten hold 10%. Time point reported: sample taken at primary tumor resection. General observations from the study: The number of expanded tumor alpha and beta chains correlated with mutation number.

The antigens these receptors bind are not known. The sequenced sample was lung tumor tissue, obtained at surgery. The receptor source for this set is a male donor with early-stage non-small cell lung cancer.

This clonotype occurred many times. The V call is TRBV5-4, the J call TRBJ2-6, with TRBD1 identical over 8 bases. The V and J ends lost 6 bases and 3 bases, in that order; junction bases with no gene match: 5. The CDR3 has 15 amino acids. The germline gives CDR1 SGHNT, CDR2 YYREEE (reference sequence). The CDR3: CASNQGANGANVLTF. CDR3 DNA: TGTGCCAGCAACCAGGGGGCGAATGGGGCCAACGTCCTGACTTTC.

This clonotype showed up many times. The genes are TRBV2 and TRBJ2-7, with 7 bases identical to TRBD1. Germline V CDR1 and CDR2: SNHLY, FYNNEI. V lost 5 bases, J lost 0 bases, and 10 bases stayed unmatched. CDR3 length equals 16 residues. In DNA, the CDR3 is TGTGCCAGCAGTCCCATCGCCGGGGACAGCTCCTACGAGCAGTACTTC. Protein product: CASSPIAGDSSYEQYF.

This rearrangement joins TRBV7-2 to TRBJ2-3, with 10 bases lining up with TRBD2. Germline V gives CDR1 SGHTA, CDR2 FQGNSA. The V and J ends lost 5 bases and 6 bases, in that order; junction bases with no gene match: 11. This CDR3 is built from 16 residues. Here the CDR3 reads CASSRVSGGAADTQYF. CDR3 coding DNA: TGTGCCAGCAGCCGCGTCAGCGGGGGGGCAGCTGATACGCAGTATTTT.

This clonotype has a handful of counts. The gene calls are TRBV29-1 and TRBJ2-3; TRBD2 matches 7 bases. Germline V gives CDR1 SQVTM, CDR2 ANQGSEA. Unmatched junction bases numbered 10, after V lost 2 bases and J lost 2 bases. The CDR3 extends over 16 amino acids. CDR3 sequence (DNA): TGCAGCGTTGAATCCCCCGCTAGCGGAGTCACAGATACGCAGTATTTT. As protein: CSVESPASGVTDTQYF.

This clonotype was found many times. This CDR3 is CASRTDGVKVGEQYF. The CDR3 DNA reads TGTGCCAGCAGGACCGACGGAGTCAAGGTCGGAGAGCAGTACTTC. This chain connects TRBV6-6 to TRBJ2-7; unclear D gene. Trimming took 6 bases from V and 7 from J, leaving 22 bases between them. CDR3 length: 15 residues. CDR1 and CDR2 from the germline V gene are MNHNY and SVGAGI (reference sequence).

This clonotype has ten or more counts. The chain is built from TRBV28 and TRBJ2-1, with unresolved D. Trimming pared 3 bases from V and 4 bases from J, leaving 10 bases between. This CDR3 spans 14 amino acids. Looked up from germline, CDR1 is MDHEN and CDR2 is SYDVKM. The CDR3 bases are TGTGCCAGCAGTTTCGGCCAGGTGTACAATGAGCAGTTCTTC. As protein: CASSFGQVYNEQFF.

This clonotype has at least ten counts. The chain recombines TRBV28 with TRBJ2-2; D gene uncertain. From germline, CDR1 is MDHEN and CDR2 SYDVKM. V gave up 1 base and J gave up 3 bases, with 0 bases separating them. The CDR3 sequence is 12 residues long. The CDR3 protein is CASSLYTGELFF. The CDR3 region has the DNA TGTGCCAGCAGTTTATACACCGGGGAGCTGTTTTTT.

This clonotype was found many times. V is TRBV29-1 and J is TRBJ1-3, with unresolved D. Germline values: CDR1 SQVTM, CDR2 ANQGSEA. The CDR3 contains 11 residues. Trimming shortened V by 6 bases and J by 2 bases, and 5 bases separated the two germline ends. CDR3 sequence (DNA): TGCAGCGTGAGAGCTGGAAACACCATATATTTT. It encodes CSVRAGNTIYF.

This clonotype was seen repeatedly, ten times or more. CDR3 amino acids: CSASLTPNRGLGYTF. DNA for the CDR3: TGCAGTGCCTCATTGACACCGAACAGGGGGCTTGGCTACACCTTC. The chain couples TRBV20-1 to TRBJ1-2, with 9 bases fitting TRBD1. With V trimmed by 6 bases and J by 7 bases, 15 bases remained unmatched. CDR1 is DFQATT and CDR2 is SNEGSKA in the germline V gene (reference sequence). The CDR3 loop spans 15 amino acids.

In this sample, this clonotype turned up many times. This chain joins TRBV5-6 and TRBJ1-5; D not certain. Germline CDR1 is SGHDT and CDR2 is YYEEEE. The CDR3 is made up of 14 amino acids. Deletions cut 2 bases from V and 0 bases from J, with 6 bases between. The CDR3 DNA sequence: TGTGCCAGCAGCTTACGCTATAGCAATCAGCCCCAGCATTTT. Protein sequence: CASSLRYSNQPQHF.

On this clonotype: A much larger clone is a single base away; this may be a read error. CDR3 nucleotide sequence: TGTGCCAGCGGTTTCCCAGGACGGGACAAAAACATTCAGTACTTC. Translation gives CASGFPGRDKNIQYF. V and J are TRBV28 and TRBJ2-4; tentative D call: TRBD2 (5 bases). Germline assignment: CDR1 MDHEN and CDR2 SYDVKM. There are 15 residues in the CDR3. The whole variable domain, remainder taken from reference TRBV28 and TRBJ2-4, is DVKVTQSSRYLVKRTGEKVFLECVQDMDHENMFWYRQDPGLGLRLIYFSYDVKMKEKGDIPEGYSVSREKKERFSLILESASTNQTSMYLCASGFPGRDKNIQYFGAGTRLSVL.

This clonotype was seen more than once but under ten times. The V call is TRBV6-6, the J call TRBJ1-4; 9 nucleotides line up with TRBD1. Trimming at V came to 2 bases and at J to 4 bases, leaving 5 bases not matched to a gene. The germline V gene has CDR1 MNHNY and CDR2 SVGAGI (reference sequence). This CDR3 contains 16 residues. Written as DNA, the CDR3 is TGTGCCAGCAGTTACACTACAGGGGGCGGTAATGAAAAACTGTTTTTT. Protein sequence: CASSYTTGGGNEKLFF.

CDR3: CASPPGRGETQYF. CDR3 nucleotides: TGTGCCAGCCCCCCGGGGCGGGGAGAGACCCAGTACTTC. The chain carries TRBV18 and TRBJ2-5; D perhaps matches TRBD2 (6 bases). This CDR3 has 13 amino acids. Germline V gene data show CDR1 as KGHSH and CDR2 as LQKENI. V dropped 8 bases and J dropped 4 bases, with 14 bases sitting between them. Variable domain in full (rest from reference TRBV18 and TRBJ2-5): NAGVMQNPRHLVRRRGQEARLRCSPMKGHSHVYWYRQLPEEGLKFMVYLQKENIIDESGMPKERFSAEFPKEGPSILRIQQVVRGDSAAYFCASPPGRGETQYFGPGTRLLVL.

As regards this clonotype: A read error may explain this, as a much larger clone is one base away. The chain joins TRBV11-1 to TRBJ2-7, with D possibly matching TRBD2 (5 bases). CDR1 SGHAT and CDR2 FQDESV come from the germline V gene (reference sequence). This CDR3 spans 14 amino acids. Trimming left V 4 bases short and J 6 bases short, with 16 bases between. In DNA, the CDR3 is TGTGCCAGCAGCTCATCCGGGGATTCTCGCGAGCAGTACTTC. It codes for CASSSSGDSREQYF. The variable domain in full, with the rest retrieved from reference TRBV11-1 and TRBJ2-7, is EAEVAQSPRYKITEKSQAVAFWCDPISGHATLYWYRQILGQGPELLVQFQDESVVDDSQLPKDRFSAERLKGVDSTLKIQPAELGDSAMYLCASSSSGDSREQYFGPGTRLTVT.

This chain connects TRBV7-2 to TRBJ2-7, with TRBD2 identical over 8 bases. The CDR3 is 14 amino acids. Germline trimming cut 3 bases from V and 2 bases from J; bases unmatched to any gene: 3. In germline, CDR1 is SGHTA, CDR2 FQGNSA. The CDR3 protein is CASSFGGVTYEQYF. The CDR3 nucleotides are TGTGCCAGCAGCTTCGGGGGGGTTACCTACGAGCAGTACTTC.

J is TRBJ2-2 and V is TRBV19; D possibly matches TRBD1 or TRBD2 (6 bases each). V lost 10 bases and J 5 bases, leaving 20 bases between the germline ends. The CDR3 is made up of 15 amino acids. Germline V gene data show CDR1 as LNHDA and CDR2 as SQIVND (reference sequence). The CDR3 region has the DNA TGTGCCACTCGAGTAGGAACAGGGAGGACCGGGGAGCTGTTTTTT. This translates into CATRVGTGRTGELFF. Together with reference TRBV19 and TRBJ2-2, the CDR3 gives the full variable domain: DGGITQSPKYLFRKEGQNVTLSCEQNLNHDAMYWYRQDPGQGLRLIYYSQIVNDFQKGDIAEGYSVSREKKESFPLTVTSAQKNPTAFYLCATRVGTGRTGELFFGEGSRLTVL.

In its sample, this clonotype ranks as medium-sized (0.01 to 0.1%). The chain joins TRBV7-6 to TRBJ2-7, with D tentatively TRBD2 (5 bases). The V end lost 6 bases, the J end lost 5 bases, and 20 bases lay between the germline ends. The CDR3 is 15 residues long. Germline values: CDR1 SGHVS, CDR2 FNYEAQ. The CDR3 spells CASSQAVTGFHEQYF. The CDR3 DNA reads as TGTGCCAGCAGTCAGGCAGTCACGGGGTTCCACGAGCAGTACTTC.

The V and J genes are TRBV11-3 and TRBJ2-1; D not resolved. Germline lookup yields CDR1 SGHNT and CDR2 YENEEA. This CDR3 has 13 residues. V was pared by 2 bases and J by 6 bases, with 8 bases between. In DNA form, the CDR3 reads TGTGCCAGCAGCTTATTTGTTGGCAATGAGCAGTTCTTC. This encodes CASSLFVGNEQFF.

In its sample, this clonotype ranks as large. V is TRBV9 and J is TRBJ1-1; no definite D call. Germline V CDR1 and CDR2: SGDLS, YYNGEE. The CDR3 loop spans 13 amino acids. V was trimmed by 7 bases and J by 0 bases, leaving 10 bases between them. The CDR3 DNA sequence: TGTGCCAGCGCGGACCGGATGAACACTGAAGCTTTCTTT. Translating it yields CASADRMNTEAFF.

This clonotype was detected ten times or more. The V gene is TRBV7-2, the J gene TRBJ2-6, with unresolved D. Germline V gene lookup returns CDR1 SGHTA and CDR2 FQGNSA. The CDR3 is made up of 11 amino acids. V lost 5 bases, J lost 10 bases, and 6 bases lay in between. CDR3 sequence: CASSPLNVLTF. The CDR3 coding sequence is TGTGCCAGCAGCCCTCTGAACGTCCTGACTTTC.

The sample holds a few counts of this clonotype. The chain has TRBV3-2 and TRBJ2-2; whether TRBD1, the table's D call, matches the DNA was not checked. TRBV3-2 is designated a pseudogene. The length of the CDR3 is 22 residues. CDR3 residues: CASREPPGQANWVIGNTGELFF. CDR3 nucleotide sequence: TGTGCCAGCAGAGAACCCCCCGGACAGGCAAATTGGGTAATTGGGAACACCGGGGAGCTGTTTTTT.

This clonotype was recorded at least ten times. This chain joins TRBV12-3 or TRBV12-4 and TRBJ1-4, with D maybe TRBD1 (5 bases). V lost 3 bases, J lost 11 bases, and 10 bases lay in between. The CDR3 is 12 amino acids. In nucleotides, the CDR3 is TGTGCCAGCAGTTTGGGGTGGGGGAAACTGTTTTTT. Translated, it gives CASSLGWGKLFF.

This clonotype occurred many times. The J gene is TRBJ1-4, the V gene TRBV7-2, with 8 positions matching TRBD1. This CDR3 is 15 amino acids long. Germline loops: CDR1 SGHTA, CDR2 FQGNSA. V lost 2 bases and J lost 8; bases outside the gene matches: 7. The CDR3 DNA follows: TGTGCCAGCAGCTTAATCAGGGGGCCGGGGGAAAAACTGTTTTTT. It codes for CASSLIRGPGEKLFF.

This clonotype has ten or more counts. The gene calls are TRBV6-6 and TRBJ2-6, with TRBD1 matching over 7 bases. After removal of 5 bases from V and 0 bases from J, the junction contained 16 bases not matched to a gene. CDR3 length equals 20 residues. In germline, CDR1 is MNHNY, CDR2 SVGAGI (reference sequence). The CDR3 here is CASSRRNPGQSYSGANVLTF. In DNA form, the CDR3 reads TGTGCCAGCAGTCGACGAAATCCGGGACAGTCTTACTCTGGGGCCAACGTCCTGACTTTC.

This clonotype has at least ten counts. CDR3 bases: TGTGCCAGCAGTTATGGGCGGGGGGGCCACAATGAGCAGTTCTTC. Translating it yields CASSYGRGGHNEQFF. V gene TRBV6-5 combines with J gene TRBJ2-1; TRBD2 aligns across 9 bases. The V gene end was trimmed by 3 bases and the J gene end by 5 bases; junction bases not matched to a gene: 5. Germline V gives CDR1 MNHEY, CDR2 SVGAGI. This CDR3 is built from 15 residues.

This chain links TRBV21-1 with TRBJ2-7. TRBV21-1 is described as a pseudogene. CDR3 length equals 13 residues. The chain's CDR3 is CASTSLAPYEQYF. The DNA for the CDR3 is TGTGCCAGCACAAGTTTAGCGCCTTACGAGCAGTACTTC.

By sample share, this clonotype is large. J is TRBJ2-1 and V is TRBV28, with 8 bases that match TRBD2. The junction had 10 bases not matched to a gene; V was cut back by 7 bases and J by 5 bases. The CDR3 is 15 amino acids. Germline assignment: CDR1 MDHEN and CDR2 SYDVKM. The CDR3 loop reads CASTEAGAKDNEQFF. The CDR3 coding sequence is TGTGCCAGCACCGAAGCGGGAGCCAAGGACAATGAGCAGTTCTTC.

V gene TRBV6-5 combines with J gene TRBJ1-6, with TRBD1 identical over 8 bases. The J segment lost 10 bases and the V segment lost 0 bases, leaving 5 bases of the junction unmatched. The CDR3 runs to 15 residues. Per germline, CDR1 MNHEY and CDR2 SVGAGI. CDR3 residues: CASSYSNRGDSPLHF. The CDR3, as DNA: TGTGCCAGCAGTTACTCGAACAGGGGGGACTCACCCCTCCACTTT.

Points on this clonotype: A much larger clone differs by one base, so this may be a read error. This CDR3 reads CASSLTGHSNTGELFF. The CDR3, as DNA: TGTGCCAGCAGCCTTACGGGACATTCGAACACCGGGGAGCTGTTTTTT. The rearrangement uses TRBV7-2 and TRBJ2-2, with D possibly matching TRBD1 (6 bases). CDR3 length equals 16 residues. The V gene's germline CDR1 is SGHTA and CDR2 FQGNSA. The V gene lost 5 bases and the J gene lost 0 bases, with 13 bases spanning the gap.

This clonotype was detected ten times or more. The chain has TRBV18 and TRBJ2-7, with TRBD2 as a possible D gene (5 bases). Per the germline V gene, CDR1 is KGHSH and CDR2 is LQKENI. The CDR3 extends over 16 amino acids. V lost 4 bases to trimming and J lost 0 bases, with 16 bases between them. The CDR3 bases are TGTGCCAGCTCACTCGGGGTAGGAAGGTCCTCCTACGAGCAGTACTTC. It specifies CASSLGVGRSSYEQYF.

The chain joins TRBV5-1 to TRBJ2-7; 7 bases line up with TRBD1. J lost 7 bases, V lost 4 bases, and 5 bases had no gene match. CDR1 and CDR2 (germline): SGHRS, YFSETQ. The CDR3 totals 12 residues. CDR3 nucleotides: TGCGCCAGCAGCACAGGGGCGGAAGAGCAGTACTTC. Translating it yields CASSTGAEEQYF.

This clonotype was seen repeatedly, ten times or more. The rearrangement links TRBV6-2 or TRBV6-3 to TRBJ2-5; a weak D match, TRBD2 (5 bases). Germline-derived CDR1 and CDR2 are MNHEY and SVGEGT. V gave up 8 bases and J gave up 5 bases, with 18 bases separating them. The CDR3 length is 14 residues. The CDR3 loop is CASGVLDTGETQYF. The DNA of the CDR3 is TGTGCCAGCGGTGTCTTAGATACGGGGGAGACCCAGTACTTC.